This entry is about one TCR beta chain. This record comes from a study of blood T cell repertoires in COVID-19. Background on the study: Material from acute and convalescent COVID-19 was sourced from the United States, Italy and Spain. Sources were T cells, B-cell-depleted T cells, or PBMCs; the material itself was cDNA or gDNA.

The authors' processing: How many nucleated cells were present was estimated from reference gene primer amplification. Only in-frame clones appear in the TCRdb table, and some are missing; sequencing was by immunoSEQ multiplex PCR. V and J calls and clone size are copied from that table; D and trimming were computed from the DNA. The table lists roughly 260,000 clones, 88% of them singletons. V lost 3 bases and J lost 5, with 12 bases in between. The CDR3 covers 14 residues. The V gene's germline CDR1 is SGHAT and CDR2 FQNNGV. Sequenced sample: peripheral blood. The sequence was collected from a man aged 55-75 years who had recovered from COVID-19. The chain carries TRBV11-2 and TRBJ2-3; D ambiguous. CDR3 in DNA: TGTGCCAGCAGCTTTAACGTCCGAGGAGATACGCAGTATTTT. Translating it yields CASSFNVRGDTQYF.